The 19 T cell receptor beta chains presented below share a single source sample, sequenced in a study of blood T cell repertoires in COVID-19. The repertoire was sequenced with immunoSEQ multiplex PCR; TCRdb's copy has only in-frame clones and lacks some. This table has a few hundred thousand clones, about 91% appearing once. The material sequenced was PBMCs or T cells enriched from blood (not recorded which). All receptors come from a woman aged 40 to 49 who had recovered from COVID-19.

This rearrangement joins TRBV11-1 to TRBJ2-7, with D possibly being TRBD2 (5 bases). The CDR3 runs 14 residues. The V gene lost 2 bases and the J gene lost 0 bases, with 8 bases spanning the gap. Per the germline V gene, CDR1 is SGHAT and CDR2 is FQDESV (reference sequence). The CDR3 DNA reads TGTGCCAGCAGCTTAAGCACTAGCTCCTACGAGCAGTACTTC. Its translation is CASSLSTSSYEQYF.

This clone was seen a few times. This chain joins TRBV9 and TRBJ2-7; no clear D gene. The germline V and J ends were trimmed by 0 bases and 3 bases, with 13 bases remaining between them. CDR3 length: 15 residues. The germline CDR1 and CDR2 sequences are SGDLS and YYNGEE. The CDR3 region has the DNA TGTGCCAGCAGCGTAGGTGGCGGCGCGCACTACGAGCAGTACTTC. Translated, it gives CASSVGGGAHYEQYF.

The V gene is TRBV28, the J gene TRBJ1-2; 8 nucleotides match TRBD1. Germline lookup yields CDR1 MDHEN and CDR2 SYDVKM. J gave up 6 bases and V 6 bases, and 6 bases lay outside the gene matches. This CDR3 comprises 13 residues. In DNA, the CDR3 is TGTGCCAGCAGACGAGACAGGGGTGATGGCTACACCTTC. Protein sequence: CASRRDRGDGYTF.

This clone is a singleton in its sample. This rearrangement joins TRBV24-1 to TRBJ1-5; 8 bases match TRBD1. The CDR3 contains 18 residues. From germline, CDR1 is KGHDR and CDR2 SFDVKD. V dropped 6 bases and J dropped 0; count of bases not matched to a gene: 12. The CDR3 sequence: CATSPGQGGTYSNQPQHF. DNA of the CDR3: TGTGCCACCAGTCCTGGACAGGGAGGGACTTATAGCAATCAGCCCCAGCATTTT.

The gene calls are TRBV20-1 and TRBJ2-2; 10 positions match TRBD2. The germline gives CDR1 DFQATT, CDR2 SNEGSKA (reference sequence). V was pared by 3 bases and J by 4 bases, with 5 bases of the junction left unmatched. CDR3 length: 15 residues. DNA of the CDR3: TGCAGTGCTAGTGGGCTAGCGGGGGTCACCGGGGAGCTGTTTTTT. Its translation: CSASGLAGVTGELFF.

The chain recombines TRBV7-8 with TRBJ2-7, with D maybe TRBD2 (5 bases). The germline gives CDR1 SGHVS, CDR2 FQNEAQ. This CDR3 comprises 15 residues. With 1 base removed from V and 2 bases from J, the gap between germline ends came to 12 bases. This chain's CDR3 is CASSLDGLATYEQYF. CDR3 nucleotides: TGTGCCAGCAGCTTAGATGGACTGGCTACCTACGAGCAGTACTTC.

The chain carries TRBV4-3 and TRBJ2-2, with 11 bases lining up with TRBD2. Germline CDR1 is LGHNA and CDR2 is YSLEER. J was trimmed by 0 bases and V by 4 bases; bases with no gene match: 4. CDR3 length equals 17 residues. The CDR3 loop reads CASSRGLADSNTGELFF. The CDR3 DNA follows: TGCGCCAGCAGCCGGGGACTAGCGGATTCGAACACCGGGGAGCTGTTTTTT.

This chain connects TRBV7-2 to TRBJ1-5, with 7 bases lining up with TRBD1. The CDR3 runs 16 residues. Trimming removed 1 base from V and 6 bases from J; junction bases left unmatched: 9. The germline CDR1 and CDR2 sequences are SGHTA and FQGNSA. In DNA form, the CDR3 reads TGTGCCAGCAGCTTAGGGGCACAGGGGATGGTTCAGCCCCAGCATTTT. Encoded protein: CASSLGAQGMVQPQHF.

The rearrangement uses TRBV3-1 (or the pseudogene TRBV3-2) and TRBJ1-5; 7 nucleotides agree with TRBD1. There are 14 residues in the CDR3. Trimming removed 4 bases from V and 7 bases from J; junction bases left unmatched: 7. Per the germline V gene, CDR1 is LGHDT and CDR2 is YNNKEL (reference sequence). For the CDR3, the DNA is TGTGCCAGCAGCCGTGGGACAGTTGGGCAGCCCCAGCATTTT. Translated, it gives CASSRGTVGQPQHF.

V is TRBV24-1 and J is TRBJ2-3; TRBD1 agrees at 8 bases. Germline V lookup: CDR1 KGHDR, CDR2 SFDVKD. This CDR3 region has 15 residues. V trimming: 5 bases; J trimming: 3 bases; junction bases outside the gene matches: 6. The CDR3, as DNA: TGTGCCACCAGTGGCGGGTACAGGGGGACAGATACGCAGTATTTT. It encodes CATSGGYRGTDTQYF.

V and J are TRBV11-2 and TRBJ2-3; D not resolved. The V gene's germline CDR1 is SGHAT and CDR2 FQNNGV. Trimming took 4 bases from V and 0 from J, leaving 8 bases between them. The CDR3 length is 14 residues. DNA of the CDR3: TGTGCCAGCAGCTGGGCGCCTAGCACAGATACGCAGTATTTT. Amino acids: CASSWAPSTDTQYF.

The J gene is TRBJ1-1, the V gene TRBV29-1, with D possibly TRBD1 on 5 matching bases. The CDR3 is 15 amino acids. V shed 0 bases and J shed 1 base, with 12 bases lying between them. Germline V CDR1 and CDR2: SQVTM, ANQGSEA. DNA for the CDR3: TGCAGCGTTGAAGAGCCCGACAGAGAGAACACTGAAGCTTTCTTT. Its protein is CSVEEPDRENTEAFF.

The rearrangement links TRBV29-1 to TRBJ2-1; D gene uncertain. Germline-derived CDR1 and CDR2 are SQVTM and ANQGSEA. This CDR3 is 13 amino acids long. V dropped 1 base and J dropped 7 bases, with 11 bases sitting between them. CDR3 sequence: CSVEGSVANEQFF. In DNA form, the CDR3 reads TGCAGCGTTGAAGGGAGCGTGGCGAATGAGCAGTTCTTC.

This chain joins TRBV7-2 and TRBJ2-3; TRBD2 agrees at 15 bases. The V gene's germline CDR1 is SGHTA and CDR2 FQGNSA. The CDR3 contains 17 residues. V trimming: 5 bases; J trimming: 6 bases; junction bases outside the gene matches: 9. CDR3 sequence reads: CASSVIWTSGGADTQYF. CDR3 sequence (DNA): TGTGCCAGCAGCGTTATCTGGACTAGCGGGGGGGCCGATACGCAGTATTTT. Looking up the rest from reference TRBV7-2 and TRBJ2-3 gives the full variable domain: GAGVSQSPSNKVTEKGKDVELRCDPISGHTALYWYRQSLGQGLEFLIYFQGNSAPDKSGLPSDRFSAERTGGSVSTLTIQRTQQEDSAVYLCASSVIWTSGGADTQYFGPGTRLTVL.

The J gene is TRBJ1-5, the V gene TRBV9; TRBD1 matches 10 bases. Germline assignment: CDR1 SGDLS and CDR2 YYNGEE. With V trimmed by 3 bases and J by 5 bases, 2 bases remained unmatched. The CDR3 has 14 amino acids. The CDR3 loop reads CASSGGQGDQPQHF. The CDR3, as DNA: TGTGCCAGCAGCGGAGGACAGGGGGATCAGCCCCAGCATTTT.

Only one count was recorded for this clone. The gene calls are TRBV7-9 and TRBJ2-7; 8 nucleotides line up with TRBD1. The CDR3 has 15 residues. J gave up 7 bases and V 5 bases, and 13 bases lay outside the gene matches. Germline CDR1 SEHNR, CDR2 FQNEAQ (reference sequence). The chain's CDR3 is CASSPRQGQDKEQYF. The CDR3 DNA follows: TGTGCCAGCAGCCCCCGACAGGGGCAAGATAAAGAGCAGTACTTC.

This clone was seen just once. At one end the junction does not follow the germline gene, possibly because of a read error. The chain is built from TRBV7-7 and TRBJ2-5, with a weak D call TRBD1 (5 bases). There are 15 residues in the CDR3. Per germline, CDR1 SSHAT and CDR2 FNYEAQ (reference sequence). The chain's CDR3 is CASSLERTRAETQYF. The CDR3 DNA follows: TGTGCTAGCAGCTTAGAAAGGACCAGGGCCGAGACCCAGTACTTC.

CDR3 region: CASIITGQSSYEQYF. Here the CDR3 DNA reads TGTGCCAGCATAATCACAGGCCAGAGCTCCTACGAGCAGTACTTC. The chain recombines TRBV6-5 with TRBJ2-7, with a possible D match to TRBD1 (5 bases). In germline, CDR1 is MNHEY, CDR2 SVGAGI. V was pared by 7 bases and J by 0 bases, with 16 bases between. The CDR3 spans 15 residues.

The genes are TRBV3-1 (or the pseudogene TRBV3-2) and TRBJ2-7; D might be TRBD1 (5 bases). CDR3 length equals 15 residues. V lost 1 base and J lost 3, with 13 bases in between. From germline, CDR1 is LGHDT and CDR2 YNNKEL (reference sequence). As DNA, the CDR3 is TGTGCCAGCAGCCAAGTTCTCCAGGGCATCTACGAGCAGTACTTC. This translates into CASSQVLQGIYEQYF.